This entry is about one TCR beta chain. The data derive from a study of blood T cell repertoires in COVID-19. Overall study: Some COVID-19 samples were acute and others convalescent; all came from the United States, Italy and Spain.

The V and J ends lost 6 bases and 8 bases, in that order; junction bases with no gene match: 18. This CDR3 is built from 17 residues. Germline V CDR1 and CDR2: SNHLY, FYNNEI. Seattle-derived patients entered the study during active infection and were followed longitudinally. Sequencing was performed with immunoSEQ multiplex PCR; in TCRdb, only in-frame clones are kept and a portion is missing. This sample has 250,000 to 300,000 clones, with about 88% found just once. Input material: peripheral blood. The TCR originated in an older woman with COVID-19, enrolled during active disease. The genes are TRBV2 and TRBJ2-1; 8 nucleotides agree with TRBD1. In DNA form, the CDR3 reads TGTGCCAGCAGGCCGGACAGGGTGTTAGGGTACGGCCATGAGCAGTTCTTC. Translated: CASRPDRVLGYGHEQFF.